The 16 T cell receptor beta chains below were found in one sample sequenced in a study of blood T cell repertoires in COVID-19. Some clones are missing from TCRdb's copy, which holds only in-frame ones; the method was immunoSEQ multiplex PCR. The sample has roughly 220,000 clones; 70% to 90% are singletons. The sample consisted of peripheral blood. Every receptor here comes from a man aged 25-40 years who had recovered from COVID-19.

V gene TRBV11-1 combines with J gene TRBJ2-7; D possibly corresponds to TRBD1 (5 bases). The CDR3 covers 14 residues. Germline lookup yields CDR1 SGHAT and CDR2 FQDESV (reference sequence). The V gene lost 5 bases and the J gene lost 2 bases, with 13 bases spanning the gap. The CDR3, as DNA: TGTGCCAGCAGCCCAAGGGGTGGGGCCTACGAGCAGTACTTC. It translates to CASSPRGGAYEQYF.

This clone has just a few counts. This chain connects TRBV12-5 to TRBJ2-3, with D perhaps matching TRBD2 (6 bases). The CDR3 consists of 12 residues. Germline V gene lookup returns CDR1 LGHNT and CDR2 FRNRAP. V was clipped by 6 bases and J by 6 bases, with 10 bases between them. The CDR3 DNA reads TGTGCTAGTGGCCCGGGGAGGGATACGCAGTATTTT. Amino acid sequence: CASGPGRDTQYF.

V and J are TRBV6-9 and TRBJ1-1; 9 bases agree with TRBD1. Germline CDR1 is MNHGY and CDR2 is SVAAGI. The CDR3 length is 12 residues. V lost 7 bases to trimming and J lost 6 bases; unmatched junction nucleotides: 3. The CDR3 protein is CASTHRGPEAFF. The CDR3 bases are TGTGCCAGCACGCACAGGGGGCCTGAAGCTTTCTTT.

The gene calls are TRBV6-5 and TRBJ2-7; 11 bases are a match to TRBD1. Germline CDR1 is MNHEY and CDR2 is SVGAGI. CDR3 length equals 15 residues. Germline trimming cut 8 bases from V and 1 base from J; bases unmatched to any gene: 7. The DNA of the CDR3 is TGTGCCAGCGCGGACAGGGGGCTTTCATCCTACGAGCAGTACTTC. It encodes CASADRGLSSYEQYF.

This chain links TRBV3-1 (or the pseudogene TRBV3-2) with TRBJ1-2; no clear D. The CDR3 contains 17 residues. Germline V gene sequence: CDR1 LGHDT, CDR2 YNNKEL (reference sequence). The V gene lost 0 bases and the J gene lost 4 bases, with 18 bases spanning the gap. CDR3 in DNA: TGTGCCAGCAGCCAAGATAAGCCGTCCCTCGATGGCTATGGCTACACCTTC. It translates to CASSQDKPSLDGYGYTF.

This chain links TRBV30 with TRBJ2-7; D call uncertain. The V gene lost 0 bases and the J gene lost 4 bases, with 4 bases spanning the gap. Germline CDR1 and CDR2: GTSNPN and SVGIG (reference sequence). The CDR3 has 11 residues. The CDR3 region is CAWSVRYEQYF. For the CDR3, the DNA is TGTGCCTGGAGTGTACGGTACGAGCAGTACTTC.

The genes are TRBV27 and TRBJ2-7; maybe TRBD2 (5 bases). Trimming stripped 3 bases from V and 4 bases from J, with 13 bases between. Germline CDR1 MNHEY, CDR2 SMNVEV (reference sequence). This CDR3 spans 14 amino acids. Written as DNA, the CDR3 is TGTGCCAGCAGTTTGAACGGGATTCCATACGAGCAGTACTTC. Translating it yields CASSLNGIPYEQYF.

The chain employs TRBV27 and TRBJ2-4; TRBD1 aligns across 7 bases. J was trimmed by 0 bases and V by 4 bases; bases with no gene match: 9. Germline lookup yields CDR1 MNHEY and CDR2 SMNVEV (reference sequence). The CDR3 has 17 residues. The CDR3 DNA follows: TGTGCCAGCAGTTGGGACAGTTCGAGTGTAGCCAAAAACATTCAGTACTTC. Its protein is CASSWDSSSVAKNIQYF.

This clone showed up just once. The chain has TRBV18 and TRBJ1-2; the D is unclear. V was trimmed by 0 bases and J by 6 bases, leaving 11 bases between them. The CDR3 is 14 amino acids. Germline CDR1 and CDR2: KGHSH and LQKENI. The CDR3 bases are TGTGCCAGCTCACCACCGACGAAAGCGGATGGCTACACCTTC. Protein sequence: CASSPPTKADGYTF.

As to this clone: Mismatch with germline at one junction end may stem from a read error. The chain couples TRBV29-1 to TRBJ1-1; 10 positions match TRBD1. CDR3 length: 16 residues. Germline values: CDR1 SQVTM, CDR2 ANQGSEA. The CDR3 nucleotides read TGCAGCCTTGACTGGACAGGGGGGTCGTTGGGCACTGAAGCTTTCTTT. It codes for CSLDWTGGSLGTEAFF. The entire variable domain, with the rest obtained from reference TRBV29-1 and TRBJ1-1, is as follows: SAVISQKPSRDICQRGTSLTIQCQVDSQVTMMFWYRQQPGQSLTLIATANQGSEATYESGFVIDKFPISRPNLTFSTLTVSNMSPEDSSIYLCSLDWTGGSLGTEAFFGQGTRLTVV.

The V and J genes are TRBV29-1 and TRBJ2-1; D is perhaps TRBD2 (6 bases). The germline CDR1 and CDR2 sequences are SQVTM and ANQGSEA. The CDR3 contains 13 residues. V lost 4 bases and J lost 3, with 10 bases in between. CDR3 in DNA: TGCAGCGTTGCAGCCGGGAGCTACAATGAGCAGTTCTTC. As protein: CSVAAGSYNEQFF.

The chain is built from TRBV7-2 and TRBJ2-1; D call uncertain. V dropped 5 bases and J dropped 0 bases, with 11 bases sitting between them. The CDR3 runs 15 residues. Germline V gene sequence: CDR1 SGHTA, CDR2 FQGNSA. The CDR3 sequence: CASSPRVSSYNEQFF. In DNA, the CDR3 is TGTGCCAGCAGCCCTAGAGTTAGCTCCTACAATGAGCAGTTCTTC.

This chain joins TRBV28 and TRBJ2-5; 8 bases map to TRBD1. This CDR3 contains 15 residues. V lost 1 base and J lost 0; bases outside the gene matches: 1. Germline CDR1 is MDHEN and CDR2 is SYDVKM. DNA of the CDR3: TGTGCCAGCAGTTTATTGGACAGGGACCAAGAGACCCAGTACTTC. It yields the protein CASSLLDRDQETQYF.

J is TRBJ1-1 and V is TRBV6-5; D is possibly TRBD1 (6 bases). The germline CDR1 and CDR2 sequences are MNHEY and SVGAGI. The CDR3 totals 14 residues. Trimming stripped 4 bases from V and 4 bases from J, with 13 bases between. The CDR3 loop is CASSFRGGFTEAFF. The CDR3 DNA reads TGTGCCAGCAGTTTCAGGGGAGGGTTCACTGAAGCTTTCTTT.

The chain recombines TRBV7-6 with TRBJ2-1, with TRBD2 matching over 7 bases. This CDR3 comprises 14 residues. Losses at the gene ends were 5 bases for V and 1 base for J; bases not matched to a gene: 2. Germline CDR1 is SGHVS and CDR2 is FNYEAQ. CDR3 protein: CASSVSGSYNEQFF. The CDR3 bases are TGTGCCAGCAGCGTTAGCGGGTCCTACAATGAGCAGTTCTTC.

The chain joins TRBV27 to TRBJ2-7, with 8 positions matching TRBD1. V shed 2 bases and J 1 base; nucleotides not matched to a gene: 4. The CDR3 covers 15 residues. Germline V gene sequence: CDR1 MNHEY, CDR2 SMNVEV (reference sequence). CDR3 DNA: TGTGCCAGCAGTTTAGGGACAGGCCTATCCTACGAGCAGTACTTC. Protein: CASSLGTGLSYEQYF.